This TCR beta chain emerged from a study of blood T cell repertoires in COVID-19. Study information: Acute-phase and convalescent COVID-19 samples originated in the United States, Italy and Spain. In each case, the material was cDNA or gDNA derived from T cells, B-cell-depleted T cells, or PBMCs.

Germline V lookup: CDR1 SGHAT, CDR2 FQNNGV. The CDR3 contains 15 residues. The V and J ends lost 5 bases and 1 base respectively, with 12 bases between them. The authors' processing: For nucleated cells, counts were estimated from reference gene primer amplification. Repertoires were generated with immunoSEQ multiplex PCR, while TCRdb's copy carries only in-frame clones and drops some. That table supplies the V and J calls and clone size; D and trimming were determined from the DNA. The sample consists of some 270,000 clones, roughly 86% of them appearing once. What was sequenced was peripheral blood. The V call is TRBV11-2, the J call TRBJ2-1, with TRBD2 as a possible D gene (6 bases). This clonotype was sampled from a man aged 35 to 55 with active or convalescent COVID-19. The CDR3 DNA reads TGTGCCAGCAGCACGTCGACTAGTTCCTACAATGAGCAGTTCTTC. Amino acid sequence: CASSTSTSSYNEQFF.